This T cell receptor beta chain was sequenced in a study of cytomegalovirus exposure and HLA in healthy donors. On the study more broadly: Researchers previously reported finding fewer than 120 million unique TCR beta sequences from roughly 170 million T cells.

60 Vbeta and 13 Jbeta primers were used in PCR. Clones were read by immunoSEQ multiplex PCR, and TCRdb kept only the in-frame ones, dropping some. The data contain fewer than 250,000 clones, 75% to 80% of them singletons. The V gene's germline CDR1 is KGHSH and CDR2 LQKENI. The CDR3 sequence is 17 residues long. The trim removed 4 bases at V and 3 bases at J, leaving 11 bases unmatched. This receptor was obtained from a male donor in good health and CMV-seronegative. The chain carries TRBV18 and TRBJ2-2; 7 bases align to TRBD1. Sequencing was done on a sample of PBMCs. The CDR3 coding sequence is TGTGCCAGCTCACGAGTGATAGGGGACAGAGACACCGGGGAGCTGTTTTTT. It translates to CASSRVIGDRDTGELFF.